The clone carrying this TCR beta chain was observed a few times. Its antigen is not identified. The sample is drawn from a study of blood T cells in healthy people across ages. Looking at the study overall: Capture by template switching was about one barcoded beta molecule per two T cells.

Study observations and caveats: Long-lived and aged donors differed, with more naive CD4+ cells and higher diversity in the long-lived.

For the second PCR, which ran for about 6 to 12 cycles, a sample-barcoded 5' primer and a J-beta primer mix were used. A single record per CDR3 protein comes from TCRdb applying MiXCR to the 5' RACE reads. The sample carries 450,000 to 650,000 distinct CDR3 sequences, approximately 25% recorded once. In addition, the sample was reused for a study of T cells of mothers and their children. That source adds: Thymic selection molds TCR recombination output in much the same way for related pairs as for unrelated pairs. It was related mother-child pairs that showed slightly higher overlap than unrelated pairs, without reaching significance.

This receptor was identified in a boy under 18 in good health. The sequencing sample was made of blood.

The CDR3 bases are TGTGCCAGTAGCCTACTAGAGGGCTACGAGCAGTACTTC. It encodes CASSLLEGYEQYF. V is TRBV19 and J is TRBJ2-7; weak D call: TRBD2 (5 bases). Germline CDR1 is LNHDA and CDR2 is SQIVND (reference sequence). The CDR3 extends over 13 amino acids. V gave up 6 bases and J gave up 3 bases, with 12 bases separating them.